Listed below are T cell receptor beta chains from one sample, sequenced in a study of T cell responses to AZD1222 COVID-19 vaccine. TCRdb's copy holds only in-frame clones and misses some; the assay was immunoSEQ multiplex PCR. The table lists approximately 99,000 clones, around 83% of them singletons, with 3% to 3.5% in the top ten. Source: peripheral blood, taken on day 0 of AZD1222 vaccination. The receptor source for this set is an adult in good health. CDR3s include the opening cysteine and the closing phenylalanine or tryptophan. A D gene is named only where the DNA matches it firmly. For some rows the clone size is stated as once, few or many, or as a class when expanded; others skip it.

TRBV6-5,few,TRBD1,TRBJ1-6,CASRQGWNNSPLHF,TGTGCCAGCCGACAGGGTTGGAATAATTCACCCCTCCACTTT
TRBV6-1,once,.,TRBJ2-5,CASSEERETQYF,TGTGCCAGCAGTGAAGAAAGAGAGACCCAGTACTTC
TRBV28,once,.,TRBJ1-1,CASSLFQGLGDTEAFF,TGTGCCAGCAGTTTATTTCAGGGGTTAGGGGACACTGAAGCTTTCTTT
TRBV28,.,.,TRBJ1-1,CASRPGGATNTEAFF,TGTGCCAGCAGACCGGGGGGGGCCACGAACACTGAAGCTTTCTTT
TRBV18,.,TRBD1,TRBJ2-1,CASSHGTGGSYNEQFF,TGTGCCAGCTCACACGGGACAGGGGGCTCCTACAATGAGCAGTTCTTC
TRBV6-5,.,TRBD2,TRBJ2-7,CASSYSTSGSSYEQYF,TGTGCCAGCAGTTACTCCACTAGCGGGAGCTCCTACGAGCAGTACTTC
TRBV4-3,.,TRBD1,TRBJ1-2,CASSQDPGGGYTF,TGCGCCAGCAGCCAAGACCCAGGGGGTGGCTACACCTTC
TRBV5-4,.,.,TRBJ2-3,CASSLVGRGGDTQYF,TGTGCCAGCAGCTTGGTTGGCCGGGGAGGTGATACGCAGTATTTT
TRBV19,once,.,TRBJ1-6,CASSMWTSPLHF,TGTGCCAGTAGTATGTGGACGTCACCCCTCCACTTT
TRBV5-1,.,.,TRBJ2-7,CASSSGTHGNEQYF,TGCGCCAGCAGCTCGGGTACCCATGGGAACGAGCAGTACTTC
TRBV5-1,.,.,TRBJ2-2,CASSLGDSSTGELFF,TGCGCCAGCAGCTTGGGTGACAGCTCCACCGGGGAGCTGTTTTTT
TRBV5-1,.,TRBD1,TRBJ2-7,CASSSGTAYEQYF,TGCGCCAGCAGCTCAGGGACAGCTTACGAGCAGTACTTC